This TCR beta chain was recorded in a study of OX40 agonist ivuxolimab in advanced cancers. On the study more broadly: Patient treatment consisted of intravenous ivuxolimab administration every 2 weeks at 0.01 to 10 mg/kg. Notes on the study in general: Clones of CD4+ and CD8+ blood T cells grew by week 6 at doses of 0.1 to 3.0 mg/kg.

The data were produced by immunoSEQ multiplex PCR, yet TCRdb's version contains in-frame clones alone and is incomplete. The table shows tens of thousands of clones, with about 89% occurring only once. Patients were ruled out by autoimmune disease history or systemic immunosuppression. With regard to this clone: Its specificity is not known.

This CDR3 has 17 amino acids. The germline gives CDR1 MDHEN, CDR2 SYDVKM. Trimming cost V 6 bases and J 2 bases; bases outside gene matches: 10. Material: CD4+ or CD8+ T cells sorted from blood, obtained in a trial of the OX40 agonist ivuxolimab. The V gene is TRBV28, the J gene TRBJ1-5, with 10 bases lining up with TRBD1. This TCR derives from an adult with an advanced solid tumor such as melanoma, head and neck, liver or kidney cancer. The CDR3 here is CASRPDRGRVGNQPQHF. The CDR3, as DNA: TGTGCCAGCAGGCCTGACAGGGGGCGCGTCGGCAATCAGCCCCAGCATTTT.